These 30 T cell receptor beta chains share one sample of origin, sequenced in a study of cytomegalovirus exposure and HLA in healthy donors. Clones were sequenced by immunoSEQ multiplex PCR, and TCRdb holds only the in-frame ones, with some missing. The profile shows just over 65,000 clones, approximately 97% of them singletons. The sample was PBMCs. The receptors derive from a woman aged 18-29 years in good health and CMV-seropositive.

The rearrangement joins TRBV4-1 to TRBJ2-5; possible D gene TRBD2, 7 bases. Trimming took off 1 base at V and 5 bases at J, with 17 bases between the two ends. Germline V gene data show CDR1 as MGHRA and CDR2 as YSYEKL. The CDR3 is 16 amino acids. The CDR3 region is CASSQAAEGGYETQYF. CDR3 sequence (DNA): TGCGCCAGCAGCCAAGCCGCGGAGGGGGGGTACGAGACCCAGTACTTC.

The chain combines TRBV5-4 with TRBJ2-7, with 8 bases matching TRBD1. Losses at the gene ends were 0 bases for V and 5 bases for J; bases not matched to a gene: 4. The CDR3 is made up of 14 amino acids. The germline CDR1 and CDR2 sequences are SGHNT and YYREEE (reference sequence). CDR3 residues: CASSLGQGLNEQYF. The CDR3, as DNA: TGTGCCAGCAGCTTGGGACAGGGGTTGAACGAGCAGTACTTC.

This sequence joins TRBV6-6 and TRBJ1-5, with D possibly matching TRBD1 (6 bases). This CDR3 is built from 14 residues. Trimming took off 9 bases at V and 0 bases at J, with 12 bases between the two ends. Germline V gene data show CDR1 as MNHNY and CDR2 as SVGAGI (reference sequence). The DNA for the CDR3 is TGTGCCAGTCACAGGGTTTCTAGCAATCAGCCCCAGCATTTT. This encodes CASHRVSSNQPQHF.

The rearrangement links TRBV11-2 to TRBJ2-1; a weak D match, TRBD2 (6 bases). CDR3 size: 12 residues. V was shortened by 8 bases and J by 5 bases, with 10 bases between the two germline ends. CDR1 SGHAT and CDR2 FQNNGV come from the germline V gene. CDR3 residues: CASGRGNNEQFF. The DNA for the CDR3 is TGTGCCAGCGGTCGGGGGAACAATGAGCAGTTCTTC.

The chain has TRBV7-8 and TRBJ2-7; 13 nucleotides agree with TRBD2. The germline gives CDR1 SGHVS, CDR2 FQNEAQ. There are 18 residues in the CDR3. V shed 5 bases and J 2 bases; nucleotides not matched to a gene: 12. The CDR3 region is CASSRGLAGELSAYEQYF. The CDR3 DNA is TGTGCCAGCAGCCGTGGACTAGCGGGAGAATTGAGCGCCTACGAGCAGTACTTC. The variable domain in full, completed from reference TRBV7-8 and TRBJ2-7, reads GAGVSQSPRYKVAKRGQDVALRCDPISGHVSLFWYQQALGQGPEFLTYFQNEAQLDKSGLPSDRFFAERPEGSVSTLKIQRTQQEDSAVYLCASSRGLAGELSAYEQYFGPGTRLTVT.

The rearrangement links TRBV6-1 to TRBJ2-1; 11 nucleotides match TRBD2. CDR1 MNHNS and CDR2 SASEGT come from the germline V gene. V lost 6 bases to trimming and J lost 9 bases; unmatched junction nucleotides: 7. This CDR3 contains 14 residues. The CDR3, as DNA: TGTGCCAGCAGCACTAGCGGGAGTGTCGGTGAGCAGTTCTTC. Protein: CASSTSGSVGEQFF.

The CDR3 sequence is CASTRTGEETQYF. Written as DNA, the CDR3 is TGTGCCAGCACCCGGACAGGCGAAGAGACCCAGTACTTC. The J gene is TRBJ2-5, the V gene TRBV5-4, with 7 bases lining up with TRBD1. The V gene's germline CDR1 is SGHNT and CDR2 YYREEE (reference sequence). The CDR3 contains 13 residues. V was pared by 6 bases and J by 3 bases, with 5 bases of the junction left unmatched.

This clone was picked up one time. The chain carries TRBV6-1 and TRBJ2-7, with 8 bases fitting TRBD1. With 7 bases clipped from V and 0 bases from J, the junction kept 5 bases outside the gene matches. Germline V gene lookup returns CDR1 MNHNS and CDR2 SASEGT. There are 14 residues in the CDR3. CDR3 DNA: TGTGCCAGCAAGACCGGGACAGGCTCCTACGAGCAGTACTTC. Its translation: CASKTGTGSYEQYF.

CDR3 sequence reads: CSARLAGYTGELFF. The DNA of the CDR3 is TGCAGCGCCCGACTAGCGGGATACACCGGGGAGCTGTTTTTT. The chain employs TRBV29-1 and TRBJ2-2; TRBD2 aligns across 11 bases. CDR1 and CDR2 from the germline V gene are SQVTM and ANQGSEA. This CDR3 has 14 residues. Unmatched junction bases numbered 4, after V lost 7 bases and J lost 3 bases.

Here the CDR3 reads CASSYKQGARDYGYTF. The CDR3 bases are TGTGCCAGCAGTTACAAACAGGGGGCGCGAGACTATGGCTACACCTTC. This chain joins TRBV2 and TRBJ1-2; 9 bases are shared with TRBD1. Looked up from germline, CDR1 is SNHLY and CDR2 is FYNNEI. The V segment lost 5 bases and the J segment 3 bases; nucleotides outside the gene matches: 10. The CDR3 is 16 amino acids. Based on the CDR3 plus reference TRBV2 and TRBJ1-2, the full variable domain is EPEVTQTPSHQVTQMGQEVILRCVPISNHLYFYWYRQILGQKVEFLVSFYNNEISEKSEIFDDQFSVERPDGSNFTLKIRSTKLEDSAMYFCASSYKQGARDYGYTFGSGTRLTVV.

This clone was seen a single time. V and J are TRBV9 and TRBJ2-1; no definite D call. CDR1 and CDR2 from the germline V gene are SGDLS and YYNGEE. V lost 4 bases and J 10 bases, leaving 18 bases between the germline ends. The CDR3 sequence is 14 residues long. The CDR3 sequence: CASSSTLGLAEQFF. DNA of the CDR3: TGTGCCAGCAGCTCCACCCTAGGCCTGGCGGAGCAGTTCTTC.

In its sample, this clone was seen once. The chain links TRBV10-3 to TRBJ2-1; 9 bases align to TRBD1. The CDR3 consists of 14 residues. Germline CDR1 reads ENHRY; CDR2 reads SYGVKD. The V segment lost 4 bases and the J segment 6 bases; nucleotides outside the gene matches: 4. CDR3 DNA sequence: TGTGCCATCAGTGGACAGGGGGGAGGCAATGAGCAGTTCTTC. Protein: CAISGQGGGNEQFF.

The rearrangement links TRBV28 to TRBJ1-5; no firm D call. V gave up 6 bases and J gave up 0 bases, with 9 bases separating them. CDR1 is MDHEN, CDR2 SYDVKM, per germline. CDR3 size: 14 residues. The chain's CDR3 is CASRVGDSNQPQHF. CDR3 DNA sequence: TGTGCCAGCAGGGTGGGAGATAGCAATCAGCCCCAGCATTTT.

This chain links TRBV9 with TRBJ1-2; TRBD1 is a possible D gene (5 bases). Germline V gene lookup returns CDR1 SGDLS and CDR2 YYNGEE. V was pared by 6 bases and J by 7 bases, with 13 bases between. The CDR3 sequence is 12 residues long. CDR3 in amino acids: CASTSGGVGYTF. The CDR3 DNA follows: TGTGCCAGCACTAGCGGGGGGGTTGGCTACACCTTC.

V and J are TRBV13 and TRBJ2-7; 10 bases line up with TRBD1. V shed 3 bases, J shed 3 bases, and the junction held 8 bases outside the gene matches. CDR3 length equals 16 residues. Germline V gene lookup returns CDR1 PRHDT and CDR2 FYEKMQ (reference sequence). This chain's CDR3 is CASSFRGGTGDYEQYF. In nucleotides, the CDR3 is TGTGCCAGCAGCTTTCGAGGCGGGACAGGGGACTACGAGCAGTACTTC.

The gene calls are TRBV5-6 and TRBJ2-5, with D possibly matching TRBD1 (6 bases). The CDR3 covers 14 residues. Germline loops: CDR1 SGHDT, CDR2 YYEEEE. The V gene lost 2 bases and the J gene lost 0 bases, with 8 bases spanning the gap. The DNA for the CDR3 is TGTGCCAGCAGCTTAGGGGGTAACCAAGAGACCCAGTACTTC. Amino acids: CASSLGGNQETQYF.

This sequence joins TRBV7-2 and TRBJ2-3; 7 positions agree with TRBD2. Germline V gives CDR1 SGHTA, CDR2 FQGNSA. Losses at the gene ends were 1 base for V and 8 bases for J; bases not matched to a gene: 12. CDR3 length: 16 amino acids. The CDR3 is CASSLVSSGARGTQYF. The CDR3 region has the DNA TGTGCCAGCAGCTTAGTGTCTAGCGGAGCCCGAGGTACGCAGTATTTT.

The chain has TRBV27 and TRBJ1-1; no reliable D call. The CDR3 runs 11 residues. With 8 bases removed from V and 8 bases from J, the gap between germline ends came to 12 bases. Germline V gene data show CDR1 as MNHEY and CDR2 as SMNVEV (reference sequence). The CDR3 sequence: CASSLGREAFF. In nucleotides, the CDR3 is TGTGCCAGCTCCCTGGGCAGGGAAGCTTTCTTT.

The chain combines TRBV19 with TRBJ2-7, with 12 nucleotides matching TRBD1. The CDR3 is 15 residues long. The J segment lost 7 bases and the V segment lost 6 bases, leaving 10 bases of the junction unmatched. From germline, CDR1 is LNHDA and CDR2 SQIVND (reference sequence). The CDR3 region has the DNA TGTGCCAGTAGGACCACGGGACAGGGGGCTTGGGAGCAGTACTTC. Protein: CASRTTGQGAWEQYF.

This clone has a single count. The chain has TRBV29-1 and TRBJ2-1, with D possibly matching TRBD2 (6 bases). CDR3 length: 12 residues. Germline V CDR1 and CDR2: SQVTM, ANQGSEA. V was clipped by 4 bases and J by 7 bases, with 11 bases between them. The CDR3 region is CSVATSRNEQFF. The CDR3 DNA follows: TGCAGCGTTGCCACTAGCCGAAATGAGCAGTTCTTC.

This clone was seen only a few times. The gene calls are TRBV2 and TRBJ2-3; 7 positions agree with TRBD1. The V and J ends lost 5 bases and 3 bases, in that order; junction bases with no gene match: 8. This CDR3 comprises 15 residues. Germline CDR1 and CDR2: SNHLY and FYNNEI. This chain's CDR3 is CASSQQGLTTDTQYF. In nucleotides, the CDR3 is TGTGCCAGCAGTCAACAGGGGCTTACTACAGATACGCAGTATTTT.

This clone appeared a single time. CDR3 in amino acids: CASQHPNTEAFF. Here the CDR3 DNA reads TGTGCCAGCCAACACCCGAACACTGAAGCTTTCTTT. The chain joins TRBV6-1 to TRBJ1-1; no clear D gene. Trimming pared 8 bases from V and 1 base from J, leaving 8 bases between. CDR3 length: 12 residues. Per germline, CDR1 MNHNS and CDR2 SASEGT.

CDR3 sequence (DNA): TGTGCCAGCAGCCCTCAGGGACTAGCAGGCACCGGGGAGCTGTTTTTT. Residues: CASSPQGLAGTGELFF. J is TRBJ2-2 and V is TRBV12-1; TRBD2, the table's D call, was not compared with the DNA. TRBV12-1 has pseudogene status. The CDR3 covers 16 residues.

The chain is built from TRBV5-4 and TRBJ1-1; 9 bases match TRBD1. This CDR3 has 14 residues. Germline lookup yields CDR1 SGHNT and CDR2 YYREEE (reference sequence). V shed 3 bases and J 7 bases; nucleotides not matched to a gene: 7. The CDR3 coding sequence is TGTGCCAGCAGCTCGGACAGGGGAAGCGGTGAAGCTTTCTTT. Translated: CASSSDRGSGEAFF.

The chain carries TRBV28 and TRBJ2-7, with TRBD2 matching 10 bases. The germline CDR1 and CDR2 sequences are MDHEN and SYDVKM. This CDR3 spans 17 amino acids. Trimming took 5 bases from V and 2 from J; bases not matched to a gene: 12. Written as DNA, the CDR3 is TGTGCCAGCAGTCCATTCTCTCGGACTAGCGGAACCTACGAGCAGTACTTC. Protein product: CASSPFSRTSGTYEQYF.

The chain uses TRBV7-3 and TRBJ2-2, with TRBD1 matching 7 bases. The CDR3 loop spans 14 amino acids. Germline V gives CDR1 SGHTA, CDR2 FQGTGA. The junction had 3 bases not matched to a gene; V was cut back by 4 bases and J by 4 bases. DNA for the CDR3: TGTGCCAGCAGCTCACAGGGGTCCACCGGGGAGCTGTTTTTT. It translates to CASSSQGSTGELFF.

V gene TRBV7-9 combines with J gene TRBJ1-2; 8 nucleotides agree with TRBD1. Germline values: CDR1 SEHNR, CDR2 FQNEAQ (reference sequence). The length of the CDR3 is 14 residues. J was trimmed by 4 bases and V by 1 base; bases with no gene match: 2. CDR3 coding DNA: TGTGCCAGCAGCTTAGTTACAGGGGGCTATGGCTACACCTTC. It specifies CASSLVTGGYGYTF.

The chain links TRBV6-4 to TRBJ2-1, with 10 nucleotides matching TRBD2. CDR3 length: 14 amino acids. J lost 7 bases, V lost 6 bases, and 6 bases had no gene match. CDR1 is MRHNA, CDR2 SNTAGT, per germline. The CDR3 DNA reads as TGTGCCAGCAGGCGGGCTAGCGGGAGTAATGAGCAGTTCTTC. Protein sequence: CASRRASGSNEQFF.

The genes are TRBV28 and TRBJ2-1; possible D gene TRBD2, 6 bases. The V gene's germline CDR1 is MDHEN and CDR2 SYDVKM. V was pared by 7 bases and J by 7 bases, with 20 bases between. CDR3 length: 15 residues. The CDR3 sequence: CASKEGESESNEQFF. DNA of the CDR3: TGTGCCAGCAAGGAGGGCGAGTCGGAGAGTAATGAGCAGTTCTTC.

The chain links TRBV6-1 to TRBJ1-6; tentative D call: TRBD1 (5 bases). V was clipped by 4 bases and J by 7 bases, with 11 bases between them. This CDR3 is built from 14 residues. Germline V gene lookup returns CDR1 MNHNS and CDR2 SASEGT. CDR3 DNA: TGTGCCAGCAGTGTGGTCCAGGGCAATTCACCCCTCCACTTT. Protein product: CASSVVQGNSPLHF.